Shown below are 14 T cell receptor beta chains from a single sample sequenced in a study of control samples from healthy donors and cancer patients. Produced via immunoSEQ multiplex PCR; TCRdb's table is partial and in-frame only. The table records 100,000 to 150,000 clones, approximately 89% of them present only once. Material for sequencing was PBMCs. The receptors derive from a man between 50 and 59 years old with head and neck cancer.

In this sample, this clone turned up once. The V call is TRBV5-1, the J call TRBJ2-3, with TRBD1 identical over 7 bases. The CDR3 covers 12 residues. Germline assignment: CDR1 SGHRS and CDR2 YFSETQ. J lost 7 bases, V lost 4 bases, and 3 bases had no gene match. The CDR3 nucleotides are TGCGCCAGCAGCCCGGACAGGAATACGCAGTATTTT. This encodes CASSPDRNTQYF.

This chain connects TRBV5-1 to TRBJ2-7, with D unresolved. Germline CDR1 and CDR2: SGHRS and YFSETQ. Trimming removed 0 bases from V and 0 bases from J, with 10 bases in between. The CDR3 totals 15 residues. CDR3 in DNA: TGCGCCAGCAGCTTGGGGGTCGGCAGCTCCTACGAGCAGTACTTC. As protein: CASSLGVGSSYEQYF.

The chain recombines TRBV5-1 with TRBJ2-7; no definite D call. Germline V gene lookup returns CDR1 SGHRS and CDR2 YFSETQ. The CDR3 length is 12 residues. V was clipped by 2 bases and J by 5 bases, with 8 bases between them. In nucleotides, the CDR3 is TGCGCCAGCAGCTTTGCTCTCGACGAGCAGTACTTC. Its protein product is CASSFALDEQYF.

CDR3 region: CASSQGYGSYNEQFF. CDR3 nucleotide sequence: TGTGCCAGCAGCCAAGGTTACGGCTCCTACAATGAGCAGTTCTTC. The chain joins TRBV14 to TRBJ2-1; D gene uncertain. Germline V gives CDR1 SGHDN, CDR2 FVKESK. The CDR3 runs to 15 residues. V lost 1 base and J 0 bases, leaving 7 bases between the germline ends.

V gene TRBV20-1 combines with J gene TRBJ2-1; 7 bases align to TRBD1. CDR3 length: 14 amino acids. Trimming cost V 3 bases and J 3 bases; bases outside gene matches: 5. Germline loops: CDR1 DFQATT, CDR2 SNEGSKA (reference sequence). This CDR3 reads CSASRGQGYNEQFF. CDR3 bases: TGCAGTGCTAGTAGGGGGCAAGGCTACAATGAGCAGTTCTTC.

The CDR3 loop reads CASSIRRGSGGSPLHF. CDR3 nucleotide sequence: TGCGCCAGCAGTATTCGCCGGGGCTCGGGAGGTTCACCCCTCCACTTT. The chain uses TRBV10-2 and TRBJ1-6; D is possibly TRBD1 (5 bases). V shed 5 bases and J shed 9 bases, with 20 bases lying between them. The V gene's germline CDR1 is WSHSY and CDR2 SAAADI. This CDR3 region has 16 residues.

This clone showed up just once. The rearrangement joins TRBV5-6 to TRBJ2-3; D gene ambiguous. Germline CDR1 reads SGHDT; CDR2 reads YYEEEE. The CDR3 sequence is 15 residues long. The ends were cut back, 0 bases at V and 2 bases at J, with 10 bases in the middle. CDR3 in DNA: TGTGCCAGCAGCTTGGTCGGGTTTTCCACAGATACGCAGTATTTT. It yields the protein CASSLVGFSTDTQYF.

By share, this clone ranks as medium-sized. The V gene is TRBV19, the J gene TRBJ2-7; D perhaps matches TRBD1 (5 bases). Germline assignment: CDR1 LNHDA and CDR2 SQIVND (reference sequence). V was clipped by 5 bases and J by 2 bases, with 10 bases between them. The CDR3 loop spans 13 amino acids. CDR3 amino acids: CASSSRVPYEQYF. The CDR3 nucleotides read TGTGCCAGTAGTTCCAGGGTTCCCTACGAGCAGTACTTC.

This chain uses TRBV3-1 (or the pseudogene TRBV3-2) with TRBJ2-1; D is ambiguous. The V gene's germline CDR1 is LGHDT and CDR2 YNNKEL (reference sequence). Between the trimmed V and J ends, which lost 2 bases and 5 bases, there was a span of 4 bases. CDR3 length equals 12 residues. The CDR3 spells CASSQPHNEQFF. The CDR3 DNA sequence: TGTGCCAGCAGCCAACCACACAATGAGCAGTTCTTC.

The rearrangement joins TRBV27 to TRBJ1-1, with TRBD1 matching over 8 bases. With 2 bases clipped from V and 1 base from J, the junction kept 3 bases outside the gene matches. The CDR3 contains 15 residues. The germline gives CDR1 MNHEY, CDR2 SMNVEV (reference sequence). CDR3 residues: CASSLNRGSNTEAFF. The CDR3 nucleotides are TGTGCCAGCAGTTTAAACAGGGGGTCGAACACTGAAGCTTTCTTT.

The rearrangement links TRBV5-1 to TRBJ1-1; D not resolved. The length of the CDR3 is 13 residues. V lost 0 bases, J lost 7 bases, and 10 bases lay in between. Per the germline V gene, CDR1 is SGHRS and CDR2 is YFSETQ. Here the CDR3 DNA reads TGCGCCAGCAGCTTGGACCTAACAAGTGAAGCTTTCTTT. Its protein is CASSLDLTSEAFF.

The chain joins TRBV30 to TRBJ1-2; D is ambiguous. The CDR3 has 12 residues. The V gene lost 1 base and the J gene lost 5 bases, with 8 bases spanning the gap. Germline assignment: CDR1 GTSNPN and CDR2 SVGIG (reference sequence). DNA for the CDR3: TGTGCCTGGAGTGCTGGGGAGTATGGCTACACCTTC. It yields the protein CAWSAGEYGYTF.

This rearrangement joins TRBV7-2 to TRBJ2-7; 11 positions match TRBD2. Trimming cost V 4 bases and J 2 bases; bases outside gene matches: 1. This CDR3 is 14 amino acids long. The V gene's germline CDR1 is SGHTA and CDR2 FQGNSA. Here the CDR3 DNA reads TGTGCCAGCAGCTCACTAGCGGGGGCCTACGAGCAGTACTTC. Encoded protein: CASSSLAGAYEQYF.

This chain uses TRBV2 with TRBJ2-3; 11 bases agree with TRBD2. The V gene's germline CDR1 is SNHLY and CDR2 FYNNEI. The length of the CDR3 is 14 residues. Trimming removed 8 bases from V and 5 bases from J; junction bases left unmatched: 6. Here the CDR3 DNA reads TGTGCCAGCCGACTAGCGGGATTCGGAGATACGCAGTATTTT. It yields the protein CASRLAGFGDTQYF.